This T cell receptor (beta chain) was observed in a study of T cell repertoires in aging, cancer and after chemotherapy. Study context: Donor ages fell into six groups from 30 or younger up to 70 or older. Broader study findings: Untreated cancer patients had significantly lower blood TCR diversity than age-matched healthy donors.

Notes on this clonotype: The antigen remains undetermined.

A mixed TRB-A/B primer pool amplified rearranged TRB by multiplex touch-down PCR. TCRdb passed the multiplex PCR reads through MiXCR, listing each CDR3 protein once. Here the sample spans about 14,000 distinct CDR3 sequences, about 26% being singletons. CDR3 length equals 14 residues. Germline assignment: CDR1 SGHTA and CDR2 FQGNSA. The V gene end was trimmed by 2 bases and the J gene end by 5 bases; junction bases not matched to a gene: 2. Peripheral blood genomic DNA, not sorted cells or RNA, was the template. Sequenced: blood. This chain joins TRBV7-2 and TRBJ2-5, with 10 bases identical to TRBD1. The origin of this receptor is a human donor in good health. The CDR3 DNA is TGTGCCAGCAGCTTATCGACAGGGGGCGAGACCCAGTACTTC. It specifies CASSLSTGGETQYF.